These 22 T cell receptor beta chains share one sample of origin, sequenced in a study of blood T cell repertoires in COVID-19. This table comes from immunoSEQ multiplex PCR, and its TCRdb copy is limited to in-frame clones, with some not included. The sample contains about 76,000 clones, approximately 86% of which appear only once. Material: peripheral blood. Source of these receptors: a human donor in a cohort sampled during active COVID-19.

The V call is TRBV11-3, the J call TRBJ1-2; D perhaps matches TRBD1 (5 bases). Between the trimmed V and J ends, which lost 1 base and 8 bases, there was a span of 17 bases. This CDR3 contains 15 residues. CDR1 and CDR2 from the germline V gene are SGHNT and YENEEA. Here the CDR3 reads CASSLVYQGSGGYTF. For the CDR3, the DNA is TGTGCCAGCAGCTTAGTATACCAGGGTTCTGGAGGCTACACCTTC. The variable domain in full, with the rest retrieved from reference TRBV11-3 and TRBJ1-2, is EAGVVQSPRYKIIEKKQPVAFWCNPISGHNTLYWYLQNLGQGPELLIRYENEEAVDDSQLPKDRFSAERLKGVDSTLKIQPAELGDSAVYLCASSLVYQGSGGYTFGSGTRLTVV.

The chain couples TRBV24-1 to TRBJ2-2, with 8 bases aligning to TRBD2. The trim removed 7 bases at V and 1 base at J, leaving 13 bases unmatched. CDR3 size: 18 residues. The V gene's germline CDR1 is KGHDR and CDR2 SFDVKD. CDR3 loop: CATSLSGGETQNTGELFF. CDR3 nucleotide sequence: TGTGCCACCAGCCTATCGGGGGGGGAGACACAGAACACCGGGGAGCTGTTTTTT.

The chain links TRBV6-6 to TRBJ1-1, with TRBD1 matching 9 bases. With 5 bases clipped from V and 6 bases from J, the junction kept 4 bases outside the gene matches. The CDR3 covers 13 residues. Germline values: CDR1 MNHNY, CDR2 SVGAGI (reference sequence). CDR3 loop: CASSRGQGAEAFF. The DNA of the CDR3 is TGTGCCAGCAGTCGGGGACAGGGAGCTGAAGCTTTCTTT.

The rearrangement joins TRBV5-1 to TRBJ2-7; 8 bases fit TRBD1. The CDR3 sequence is 15 residues long. CDR1 and CDR2 from the germline V gene are SGHRS and YFSETQ. V was pared by 5 bases and J by 2 bases, with 9 bases of the junction left unmatched. This CDR3 reads CASRYAGGHPYEQYF. The CDR3 nucleotides are TGCGCCAGCAGATACGCAGGGGGCCACCCCTACGAGCAGTACTTC.

This clone was observed a handful of times. The chain combines TRBV6-4 with TRBJ2-3; D perhaps matches TRBD2 (6 bases). Trimming stripped 8 bases from V and 4 bases from J, with 31 bases between. The CDR3 is 19 amino acids. CDR1 is MRHNA and CDR2 is SNTAGT in the germline V gene. CDR3 amino acids: CASVGPATSWRDGPDTQYF. CDR3 nucleotide sequence: TGTGCCAGCGTCGGGCCGGCTACTAGCTGGCGGGACGGCCCAGATACGCAGTATTTT.

This rearrangement joins TRBV27 to TRBJ2-7; TRBD2 might be the D (5 bases). This CDR3 is built from 14 residues. V lost 6 bases, J lost 3 bases, and 15 bases lay in between. Germline V CDR1 and CDR2: MNHEY, SMNVEV (reference sequence). The CDR3 loop reads CASSLIGGVYEQYF. CDR3 coding DNA: TGTGCCAGCAGCTTAATTGGAGGTGTCTACGAGCAGTACTTC.

The chain joins TRBV19 to TRBJ2-2, with D maybe TRBD1 (6 bases). V lost 5 bases and J lost 2, with 15 bases in between. The CDR3 has 16 residues. Per germline, CDR1 LNHDA and CDR2 SQIVND (reference sequence). CDR3 sequence reads: CASSPYGRGNTGELFF. Here the CDR3 DNA reads TGTGCCAGTAGTCCCTACGGCAGGGGTAACACCGGGGAGCTGTTTTTT.

The rearrangement uses TRBV5-6 and TRBJ2-1, with D perhaps matching TRBD1 (6 bases). Germline CDR1 and CDR2: SGHDT and YYEEEE. The V and J ends lost 4 bases and 7 bases respectively, with 24 bases between them. The CDR3 contains 17 residues. The CDR3 DNA sequence: TGTGCCAGCAGCATACCGGGCGGACAGTCGTGGGAAAATGAGCAGTTCTTC. This translates into CASSIPGGQSWENEQFF.

The chain's CDR3 is CSACGLAGNTDTQYF. CDR3 bases: TGCAGTGCTTGTGGACTAGCGGGAAACACAGATACGCAGTATTTT. The V gene is TRBV20-1, the J gene TRBJ2-3; 12 bases align to TRBD2. The CDR3 totals 15 residues. V lost 5 bases, J lost 2 bases, and 5 bases stayed unmatched. Per germline, CDR1 DFQATT and CDR2 SNEGSKA (reference sequence).

This chain joins TRBV7-3 and TRBJ2-6; D may be TRBD1 (5 bases). V lost 5 bases to trimming and J lost 12 bases, with 14 bases between them. Per the germline V gene, CDR1 is SGHTA and CDR2 is FQGTGA. The CDR3 has 13 residues. This CDR3 is CASSGSGSRVLTF. The DNA for the CDR3 is TGTGCCAGCAGCGGATCAGGGTCCCGCGTCCTGACTTTC.

This chain joins TRBV3-1 (or the pseudogene TRBV3-2) and TRBJ2-1, with TRBD2 matching over 10 bases. CDR3 length: 17 amino acids. Germline values: CDR1 LGHDT, CDR2 YNNKEL (reference sequence). The trim removed 4 bases at V and 6 bases at J, leaving 12 bases unmatched. For the CDR3, the DNA is TGTGCCAGCAGCCCAACCTCCGGGACTAGCGTTTTCAATGAGCAGTTCTTC. Encoded protein: CASSPTSGTSVFNEQFF.

J is TRBJ2-7 and V is TRBV7-9; 12 bases are shared with TRBD1. The junction had 3 bases not matched to a gene; V was cut back by 4 bases and J by 5 bases. This CDR3 contains 14 residues. Per germline, CDR1 SEHNR and CDR2 FQNEAQ (reference sequence). The CDR3 reads CASSSGQGAHEQYF. CDR3 DNA: TGTGCCAGCAGCTCGGGACAGGGGGCCCACGAGCAGTACTTC.

The chain links TRBV2 to TRBJ2-7; 15 bases map to TRBD2. The CDR3 sequence is 14 residues long. V gave up 3 bases and J gave up 7 bases; unmatched junction bases: 1. CDR1 is SNHLY, CDR2 FYNNEI, per germline. The DNA of the CDR3 is TGTGCCAGCAGTGAGGGGACTAGCGGGAGGGAGCAGTACTTC. It is translated as CASSEGTSGREQYF.

The CDR3 loop is CASSILVDSYGYTF. The CDR3 coding sequence is TGTGCCAGTAGTATCCTTGTCGACAGCTATGGCTACACCTTC. The chain uses TRBV19 and TRBJ1-2, with a weak D call TRBD1 (5 bases). CDR1 LNHDA and CDR2 SQIVND come from the germline V gene (reference sequence). The CDR3 is 14 amino acids. The ends were cut back, 3 bases at V and 4 bases at J, with 12 bases in the middle. Full variable domain (rest looked up from reference TRBV19 and TRBJ1-2): DGGITQSPKYLFRKEGQNVTLSCEQNLNHDAMYWYRQDPGQGLRLIYYSQIVNDFQKGDIAEGYSVSREKKESFPLTVTSAQKNPTAFYLCASSILVDSYGYTFGSGTRLTVV.

The genes are TRBV19 and TRBJ1-1; tentative D call: TRBD1 (6 bases). The V gene's germline CDR1 is LNHDA and CDR2 SQIVND (reference sequence). Deletions cut 6 bases from V and 5 bases from J, with 19 bases between. The CDR3 is 15 amino acids. Here the CDR3 DNA reads TGTGCCAGTAGCAGCCTTTGGGCAGGGGAGACTGAAGCTTTCTTT. Its translation: CASSSLWAGETEAFF.

This clone was picked up one time. The chain has TRBV24-1 and TRBJ1-2; 9 bases map to TRBD1. Germline V CDR1 and CDR2: KGHDR, SFDVKD. V was clipped by 3 bases and J by 5 bases; unmatched bases: 6. This CDR3 has 15 residues. This chain's CDR3 is CATSDHTGGQYGYTF. The CDR3 DNA sequence: TGTGCCACCAGTGATCATACAGGGGGCCAATATGGCTACACCTTC.

This rearrangement joins TRBV6-5 to TRBJ2-7; the D gene is possibly TRBD1 (5 bases). The germline V gene has CDR1 MNHEY and CDR2 SVGAGI. The germline V and J ends were trimmed by 0 bases and 0 bases, with 9 bases remaining between them. The CDR3 sequence is 15 residues long. The CDR3 loop reads CASSYSNRLSYEQYF. Written as DNA, the CDR3 is TGTGCCAGCAGTTACTCCAACAGGCTCTCCTACGAGCAGTACTTC.

This clone was detected once. This sequence joins TRBV4-3 and TRBJ1-3; D not resolved. V was clipped by 0 bases and J by 0 bases, with 12 bases between them. CDR1 is LGHNA and CDR2 is YSLEER in the germline V gene. The CDR3 is 17 residues long. The CDR3 region has the DNA TGCGCCAGCAGCCAAGATACGCCAGGATACTCTGGAAACACCATATATTTT. Its translation: CASSQDTPGYSGNTIYF.

The chain links TRBV19 to TRBJ2-5; D unclear. CDR1 and CDR2 (germline): LNHDA, SQIVND (reference sequence). CDR3 size: 13 residues. Trimming shortened V by 3 bases and J by 3 bases, and 8 bases separated the two germline ends. The CDR3 loop is CASSIGGEETQYF. The DNA for the CDR3 is TGTGCCAGTAGTATCGGCGGAGAAGAGACCCAGTACTTC.

The chain uses TRBV11-2 and TRBJ2-7; perhaps TRBD1 as D (6 bases). The CDR3 extends over 16 amino acids. The V end lost 6 bases, the J end lost 6 bases, and 24 bases lay between the germline ends. CDR1 and CDR2 (germline): SGHAT, FQNNGV. Written as DNA, the CDR3 is TGTGCCAGCAGTCACCAAGTGGGGGCCCCGAGCCTCGAGCAGTACTTC. Its translation is CASSHQVGAPSLEQYF.

The CDR3 nucleotides are TGTGCCAGCAGCCAAACTAGCGGGGGAAACAATGAGCAGTTCTTC. Amino acids: CASSQTSGGNNEQFF. The V and J genes are TRBV4-2 and TRBJ2-1, with 11 bases lining up with TRBD2. The CDR3 is 15 amino acids. CDR1 is LGHNA, CDR2 YNFKEQ, per germline. With V trimmed by 2 bases and J by 5 bases, 2 bases remained unmatched.

The J gene is TRBJ1-1, the V gene TRBV27; 7 bases fit TRBD1. This CDR3 is built from 20 residues. J was trimmed by 3 bases and V by 5 bases; bases with no gene match: 24. Per the germline V gene, CDR1 is MNHEY and CDR2 is SMNVEV (reference sequence). CDR3 nucleotide sequence: TGTGCCAGCAGTCTAAGTAAGAGGAGGACAGGCCCGAGGAGGGACACTGAAGCTTTCTTT. Residues: CASSLSKRRTGPRRDTEAFF.